The present T cell receptor (beta chain) was sequenced within a study of blood T cell repertoires in COVID-19. Whole-study context: PBMCs, B-cell-depleted T cells, or T cells were the source of the cDNA or gDNA that made up the material.

Sequencing was performed with immunoSEQ multiplex PCR; in TCRdb, only in-frame clones are kept and a portion is missing. Of 250,000 to 300,000 clones detected, 80% to 95% appear once; the ten largest clones hold 0.95% to 1.3%. Germline CDR1 and CDR2: MDHEN and SYDVKM. The CDR3 runs to 15 residues. V gave up 4 bases and J gave up 6 bases; unmatched junction bases: 9. Adults between roughly 18 and 90 years of age took part from 24 US areas. Recovery among Cohort 3 donors was established by two negative PCRs, clearance, or symptom resolution. The TCR originated in a woman younger than 45 who had recovered from COVID-19. The material sequenced was PBMCs or T cells enriched from blood (not recorded which). This chain connects TRBV28 to TRBJ2-1; 7 bases are a match to TRBD2. CDR3 in DNA: TGTGCCAGCAGTTCACTGACGGGAGGAACCAATGAGCAGTTCTTC. This codes for CASSSLTGGTNEQFF.